This record concerns one T cell receptor beta chain sequence. Its antigen is unknown. With 4 bases removed from V and 5 bases from J, the gap between germline ends came to 17 bases. CDR1 is MGHRA and CDR2 is YSYEKL in the germline V gene. CDR3 size: 16 residues. The data originate from a study of OX40 agonist ivuxolimab in advanced cancers. Study-wide background: Patients undergoing dose escalation presented with hepatocellular carcinoma, melanoma, renal cell or head and neck cancer. Three individuals attained partial responses, comprising one hepatocellular carcinoma case and two cutaneous melanoma cases. General study points: Some patients who did not respond also had low normalized T-cell clonal expansion. Dosing at 0.1 to 3.0 mg/kg was accompanied by clonal expansion of CD4+ and CD8+ blood T cells by week 6.

Assay used: immunoSEQ multiplex PCR; TCRdb lists only in-frame clones, some missing. This table has about 72,000 clones, over 75% appearing once. This TCR derives from an adult with an advanced solid tumor such as melanoma, head and neck, liver or kidney cancer. The sample consisted of CD4+ or CD8+ T cells sorted from blood, taken in a trial of the OX40 agonist ivuxolimab. The V gene is TRBV4-1, the J gene TRBJ2-2; D possibly corresponds to TRBD1 (6 bases). Here the CDR3 DNA reads TGCGCCAGCAGCCCACTCGTGGACAGAGGTACCGGGGAGCTGTTTTTT. This encodes CASSPLVDRGTGELFF.